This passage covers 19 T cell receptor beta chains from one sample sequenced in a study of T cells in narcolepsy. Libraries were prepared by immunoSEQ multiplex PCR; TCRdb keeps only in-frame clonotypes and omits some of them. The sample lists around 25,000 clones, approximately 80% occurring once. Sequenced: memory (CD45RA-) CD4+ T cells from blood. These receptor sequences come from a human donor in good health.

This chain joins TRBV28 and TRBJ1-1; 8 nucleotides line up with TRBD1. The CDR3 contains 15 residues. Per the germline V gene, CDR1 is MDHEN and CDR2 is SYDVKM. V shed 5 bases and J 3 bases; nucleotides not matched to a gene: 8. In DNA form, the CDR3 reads TGTGCCAGCAGTACCTACAGGGGGAGGGACACTGAAGCTTTCTTT. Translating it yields CASSTYRGRDTEAFF.

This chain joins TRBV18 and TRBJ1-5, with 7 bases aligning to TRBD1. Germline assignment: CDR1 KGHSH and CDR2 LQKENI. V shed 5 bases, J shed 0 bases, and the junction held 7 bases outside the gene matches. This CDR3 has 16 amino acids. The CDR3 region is CASSSDRVYSNQPQHF. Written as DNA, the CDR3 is TGTGCCAGCTCATCAGACAGGGTATATAGCAATCAGCCCCAGCATTTT. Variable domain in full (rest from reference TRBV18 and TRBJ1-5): NAGVMQNPRHLVRRRGQEARLRCSPMKGHSHVYWYRQLPEEGLKFMVYLQKENIIDESGMPKERFSAEFPKEGPSILRIQQVVRGDSAAYFCASSSDRVYSNQPQHFGDGTRLSIL.

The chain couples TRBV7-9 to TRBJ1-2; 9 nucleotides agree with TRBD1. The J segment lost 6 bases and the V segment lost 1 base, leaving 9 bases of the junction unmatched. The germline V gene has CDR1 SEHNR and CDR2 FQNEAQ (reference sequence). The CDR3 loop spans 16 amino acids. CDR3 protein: CASSLVPDGQGNGYTF. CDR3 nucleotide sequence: TGTGCCAGCAGCTTAGTCCCAGATGGACAGGGGAATGGCTACACCTTC.

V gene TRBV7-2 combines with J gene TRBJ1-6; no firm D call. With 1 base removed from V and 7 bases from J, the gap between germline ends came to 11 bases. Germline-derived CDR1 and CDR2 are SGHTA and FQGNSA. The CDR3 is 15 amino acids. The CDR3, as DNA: TGTGCCAGCAGCTTAGGTTCAAGTCAGAATTCACCCCTCCACTTT. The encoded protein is CASSLGSSQNSPLHF.

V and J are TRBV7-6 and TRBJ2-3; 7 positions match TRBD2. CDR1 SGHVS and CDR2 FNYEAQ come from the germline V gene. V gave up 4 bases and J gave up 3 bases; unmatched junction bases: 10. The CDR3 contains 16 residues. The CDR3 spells CASSSTFGRGTDTQYF. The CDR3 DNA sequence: TGTGCCAGCAGCTCCACCTTTGGGCGGGGGACAGATACGCAGTATTTT.

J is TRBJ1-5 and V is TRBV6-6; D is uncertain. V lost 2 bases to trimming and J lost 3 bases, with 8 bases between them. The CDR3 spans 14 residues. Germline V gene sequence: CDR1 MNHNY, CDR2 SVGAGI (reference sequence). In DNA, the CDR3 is TGTGCCAGCAGTTACGACTGGGACAATCAGCCCCAGCATTTT. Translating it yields CASSYDWDNQPQHF.

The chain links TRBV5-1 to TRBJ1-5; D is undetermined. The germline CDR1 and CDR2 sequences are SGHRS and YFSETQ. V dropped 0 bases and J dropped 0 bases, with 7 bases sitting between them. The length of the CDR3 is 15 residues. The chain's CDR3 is CASSLEGSSNQPQHF. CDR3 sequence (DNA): TGCGCCAGCAGCTTGGAAGGCAGTAGCAATCAGCCCCAGCATTTT.

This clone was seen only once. The CDR3 loop reads CASKTTSGSYEQYF. Here the CDR3 DNA reads TGTGCCAGCAAAACGACTAGCGGCTCCTACGAGCAGTACTTC. The J gene is TRBJ2-7, the V gene TRBV28, with 9 bases matching TRBD2. Looked up from germline, CDR1 is MDHEN and CDR2 is SYDVKM. Germline trimming cut 7 bases from V and 0 bases from J; bases unmatched to any gene: 4. This CDR3 contains 14 residues.

CDR3 nucleotide sequence: TGTGCCAGCAGTGCCCCGCCAGGCGGCAATCAGCCCCAGCATTTT. Translation: CASSAPPGGNQPQHF. This chain connects TRBV2 to TRBJ1-5, with D unresolved. The CDR3 length is 15 residues. The germline V gene encodes CDR1 SNHLY and CDR2 FYNNEI. V dropped 4 bases and J dropped 2 bases, with 12 bases sitting between them.

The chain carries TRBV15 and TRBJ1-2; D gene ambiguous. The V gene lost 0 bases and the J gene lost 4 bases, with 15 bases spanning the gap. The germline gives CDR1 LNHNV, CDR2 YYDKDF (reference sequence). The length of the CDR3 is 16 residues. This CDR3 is CATSRDMVGLGYGYTF. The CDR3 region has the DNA TGTGCCACCAGCAGAGATATGGTAGGGTTGGGCTATGGCTACACCTTC.

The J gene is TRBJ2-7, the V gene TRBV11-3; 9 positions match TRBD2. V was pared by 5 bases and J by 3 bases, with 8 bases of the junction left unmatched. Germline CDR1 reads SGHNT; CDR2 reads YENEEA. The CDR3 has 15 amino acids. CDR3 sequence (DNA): TGTGCCAGCAGCCGGGGGGCTAGCGGGAACTACGAGCAGTACTTC. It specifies CASSRGASGNYEQYF.

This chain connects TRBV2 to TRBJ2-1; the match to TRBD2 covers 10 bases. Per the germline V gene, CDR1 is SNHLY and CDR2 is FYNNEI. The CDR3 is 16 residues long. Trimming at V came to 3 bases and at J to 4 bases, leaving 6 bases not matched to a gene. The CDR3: CASSDLAGGLYNEQFF. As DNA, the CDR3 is TGTGCCAGCAGTGATTTAGCGGGGGGCCTATACAATGAGCAGTTCTTC.

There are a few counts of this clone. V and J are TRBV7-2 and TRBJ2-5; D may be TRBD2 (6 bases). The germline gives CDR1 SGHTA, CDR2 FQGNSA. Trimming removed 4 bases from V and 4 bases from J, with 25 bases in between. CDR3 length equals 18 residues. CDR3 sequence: CASSSPTRISGWGETQYF. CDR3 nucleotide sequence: TGTGCCAGCAGCTCGCCGACCCGCATTAGCGGATGGGGAGAGACCCAGTACTTC.

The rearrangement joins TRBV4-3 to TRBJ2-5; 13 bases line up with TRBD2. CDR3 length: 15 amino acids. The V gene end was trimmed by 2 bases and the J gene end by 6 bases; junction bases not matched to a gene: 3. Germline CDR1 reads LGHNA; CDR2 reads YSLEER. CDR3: CASSQRTSGGQTQYF. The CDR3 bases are TGCGCCAGCAGCCAACGGACTAGCGGGGGTCAGACCCAGTACTTC.

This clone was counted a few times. The CDR3 here is CASGLLAGATGELFF. For the CDR3, the DNA is TGTGCTAGTGGTTTACTAGCGGGAGCCACCGGGGAGCTGTTTTTT. The J gene is TRBJ2-2, the V gene TRBV12-5; 11 nucleotides line up with TRBD2. Trimming cost V 3 bases and J 4 bases; bases outside gene matches: 1. Germline CDR1 LGHNT, CDR2 FRNRAP. The CDR3 contains 15 residues.

The CDR3 coding sequence is TGCAGTGCTAGCAGGGGAGATACGCAGTATTTT. It is translated as CSASRGDTQYF. This chain joins TRBV20-1 and TRBJ2-3, with D possibly matching TRBD1 (6 bases). The ends were cut back, 3 bases at V and 5 bases at J, with 6 bases in the middle. The length of the CDR3 is 11 residues. Germline CDR1 DFQATT, CDR2 SNEGSKA (reference sequence).

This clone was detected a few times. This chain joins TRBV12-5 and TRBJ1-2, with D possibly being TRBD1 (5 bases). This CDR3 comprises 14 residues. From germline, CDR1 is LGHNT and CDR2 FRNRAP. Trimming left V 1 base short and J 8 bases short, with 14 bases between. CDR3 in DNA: TGTGCTAGTGGTTTGGGGGTTCAGGGTGAGGGCTACACCTTC. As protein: CASGLGVQGEGYTF.

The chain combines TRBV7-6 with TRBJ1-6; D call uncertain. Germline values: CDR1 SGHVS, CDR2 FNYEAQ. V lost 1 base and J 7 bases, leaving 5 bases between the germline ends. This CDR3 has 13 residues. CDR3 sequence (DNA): TGTGCCAGCAGCTTAGGGAGCAATTCACCCCTCCACTTT. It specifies CASSLGSNSPLHF.

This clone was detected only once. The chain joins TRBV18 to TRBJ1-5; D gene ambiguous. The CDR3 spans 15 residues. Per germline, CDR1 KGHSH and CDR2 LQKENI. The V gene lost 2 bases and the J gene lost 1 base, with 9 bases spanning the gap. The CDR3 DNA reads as TGTGCCAGCTCACCAGCATTGGACAGCAATCAGCCCCAGCATTTT. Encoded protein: CASSPALDSNQPQHF.